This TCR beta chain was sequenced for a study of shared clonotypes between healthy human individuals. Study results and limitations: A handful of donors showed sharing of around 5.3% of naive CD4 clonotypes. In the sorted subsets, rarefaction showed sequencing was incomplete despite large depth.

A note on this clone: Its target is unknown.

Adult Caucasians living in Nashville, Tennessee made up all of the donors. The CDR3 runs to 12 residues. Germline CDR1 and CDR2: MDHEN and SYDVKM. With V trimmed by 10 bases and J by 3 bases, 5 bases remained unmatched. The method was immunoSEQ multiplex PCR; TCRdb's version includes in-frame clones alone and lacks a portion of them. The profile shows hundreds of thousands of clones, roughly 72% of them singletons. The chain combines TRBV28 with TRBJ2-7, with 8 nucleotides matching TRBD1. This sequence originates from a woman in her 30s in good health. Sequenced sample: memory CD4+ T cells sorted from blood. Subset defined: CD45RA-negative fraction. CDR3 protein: CATKDRVYEQYF. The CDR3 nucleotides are TGTGCCACCAAGGACAGGGTCTACGAGCAGTACTTC.